This TCR beta chain was sequenced for a study of shared clonotypes between healthy human individuals. For the study at large: A few men and a couple of women, aged 18 to 49, were donors. A donor's plate count was three for CD4 naive and three for CD4 memory; CD8 naive had two and CD8 memory one.

As processed by the authors: For the immunoSEQ data, sequences were junction-only without quality scores, so filtering differed. The data were produced by immunoSEQ multiplex PCR, yet TCRdb's version contains in-frame clones alone and is incomplete. The D gene and trimming were derived from the DNA, and the V and J assignments and clone size from that table. The sample lists about 510,000 clones, 90% to 97% seen once, with approximately 0.062% in the top ten. The CDR3 is 17 residues long. V dropped 4 bases and J dropped 7 bases, with 23 bases sitting between them. CDR1 is SNHLY, CDR2 FYNNEI, per germline. This clone was seen only once.

The rearrangement links TRBV2 to TRBJ1-5; weak D call: TRBD1 (5 bases). The clonotype comes from a woman aged 25 to 39 in good health. Sequenced input: naive CD4+ T cells sorted from blood. Subset in this sample: CD45RA+ positively selected. CDR3 protein: CASSAVVRRGRGQPQHF. The CDR3 coding sequence is TGTGCCAGCAGTGCGGTTGTGCGTCGTGGCCGGGGGCAGCCCCAGCATTTT.